This passage covers 27 T cell receptor beta chains from one sample sequenced in a study of blood T cell repertoires in COVID-19 (dated by TCRdb to the early 2020s). The method behind the library was the immunoSEQ multiplex PCR assay. TCRdb holds this immuneACCESS table with in-frame rearrangements only. Some clones are missing; in checked studies, unresolved V genes explain under half, and the rest has no known cause. This sample lists a few hundred thousand clones; about 89% were detected once. The biggest ten clones account for about 0.94% of the sample. Sequencing was done on a sample of peripheral blood. These receptor sequences come from a woman aged 40 to 50 who had recovered from COVID-19.

The chain recombines TRBV5-1 with TRBJ2-3, with 9 positions matching TRBD2. Germline values: CDR1 SGHRS, CDR2 YFSETQ. V dropped 0 bases and J dropped 6; count of bases not matched to a gene: 17. The CDR3 length is 19 residues. CDR3 in DNA: TGCGCCAGCAGCTTGGTGGGGGTCCGGGCTAGCGGGAATTTGGATACGCAGTATTTT. Translated: CASSLVGVRASGNLDTQYF.

The chain links TRBV15 to TRBJ2-7; D is ambiguous. This CDR3 is built from 13 residues. Trimming took 1 base from V and 5 from J, leaving 9 bases between them. In germline, CDR1 is LNHNV, CDR2 YYDKDF (reference sequence). In DNA form, the CDR3 reads TGTGCCACCAGCAGAGTGAGAGGAAACGAGCAGTACTTC. It codes for CATSRVRGNEQYF.

This chain uses TRBV7-3 with TRBJ2-3; D perhaps matches TRBD2 (6 bases). The germline V gene has CDR1 SGHTA and CDR2 FQGTGA. The CDR3 runs 16 residues. V gave up 5 bases and J gave up 0 bases, with 15 bases separating them. Here the CDR3 reads CASSRGTPLSTDTQYF. For the CDR3, the DNA is TGTGCCAGCAGCCGCGGGACCCCCCTTAGCACAGATACGCAGTATTTT.

The V gene is TRBV7-9, the J gene TRBJ1-1; 7 bases match TRBD1. The CDR3 spans 15 residues. Trimming at V came to 4 bases and at J to 2 bases, leaving 7 bases not matched to a gene. The germline gives CDR1 SEHNR, CDR2 FQNEAQ (reference sequence). The CDR3 DNA reads TGTGCCAGCAGCTCTGGGTGGGACAGTAACACTGAAGCTTTCTTT. Its protein is CASSSGWDSNTEAFF.

Remarks on this clone: This sample also contains other DNA sequences that code for the same CDR3. This rearrangement joins TRBV5-4 to TRBJ2-1; 7 bases map to TRBD1. CDR3 size: 15 residues. The ends lost 4 bases at V and 0 bases at J; junction bases unmatched: 4. CDR1 and CDR2 from the germline V gene are SGHNT and YYREEE (reference sequence). CDR3 bases: TGTGCCAGCAGCCCGACAGGGAGCTCCTACAATGAGCAGTTCTTC. It encodes CASSPTGSSYNEQFF.

This rearrangement joins TRBV27 to TRBJ2-1; the match to TRBD2 covers 7 bases. Trimming cost V 0 bases and J 0 bases; bases outside gene matches: 11. The CDR3 extends over 19 amino acids. CDR1 is MNHEY, CDR2 SMNVEV, per germline (reference sequence). The CDR3 DNA follows: TGTGCCAGCAGTTTATCGTCGGGTGGGCTAGCGGACTCCTACAATGAGCAGTTCTTC. Translated, it gives CASSLSSGGLADSYNEQFF.

The rearrangement uses TRBV7-8 and TRBJ1-1; 10 nucleotides line up with TRBD1. This CDR3 spans 15 amino acids. The germline V gene encodes CDR1 SGHVS and CDR2 FQNEAQ. V lost 5 bases and J lost 6; bases outside the gene matches: 9. CDR3 amino acids: CASSPRGGTGAEAFF. The CDR3 nucleotides read TGTGCCAGCAGCCCGCGGGGGGGGACAGGGGCTGAAGCTTTCTTT.

This clone was counted a few times. The chain employs TRBV24-1 and TRBJ2-2; the match to TRBD1 covers 7 bases. The J segment lost 1 base and the V segment lost 5 bases, leaving 3 bases of the junction unmatched. The CDR3 covers 15 residues. Looked up from germline, CDR1 is KGHDR and CDR2 is SFDVKD. DNA for the CDR3: TGTGCCACCAGTGTCGGGACAGAGAACACCGGGGAGCTGTTTTTT. It codes for CATSVGTENTGELFF.

The CDR3 nucleotides read TGTGCCAGCAGCCCAGGTAGCGGGATTCAGAATGAGCAGTTCTTC. Its protein is CASSPGSGIQNEQFF. The V and J genes are TRBV7-3 and TRBJ2-1, with 8 bases that match TRBD2. CDR3 length: 15 residues. Germline V gene sequence: CDR1 SGHTA, CDR2 FQGTGA. Unmatched junction bases numbered 10, after V lost 5 bases and J lost 7 bases.

The gene calls are TRBV18 and TRBJ1-2; D is perhaps TRBD1 (5 bases). The V end was cut by 3 bases, the J end by 0 bases, with 11 bases between. This CDR3 has 15 amino acids. From germline, CDR1 is KGHSH and CDR2 LQKENI. The DNA of the CDR3 is TGTGCCAGCTCACCTGCGGCGACAGCTAACTATGGCTACACCTTC. This sequence encodes CASSPAATANYGYTF.

The chain carries TRBV2 and TRBJ1-2, with TRBD1 identical over 9 bases. CDR1 SNHLY and CDR2 FYNNEI come from the germline V gene. CDR3 length equals 16 residues. Trimming removed 6 bases from V and 5 bases from J; junction bases left unmatched: 13. CDR3 DNA sequence: TGTGCCAGCAGCCCCAGACAGGGGGAAAATAAGTATGGCTACACCTTC. Protein: CASSPRQGENKYGYTF.

The CDR3 coding sequence is TGTGCCAGCTCCGATCAGGGGGCAGGGGAGACCCAGTACTTC. The encoded protein is CASSDQGAGETQYF. The J gene is TRBJ2-5, the V gene TRBV2, with TRBD1 identical over 8 bases. J was trimmed by 5 bases and V by 8 bases; bases with no gene match: 10. Germline CDR1 reads SNHLY; CDR2 reads FYNNEI. The CDR3 runs 14 residues. The full variable domain, completed using reference TRBV2 and TRBJ2-5, is EPEVTQTPSHQVTQMGQEVILRCVPISNHLYFYWYRQILGQKVEFLVSFYNNEISEKSEIFDDQFSVERPDGSNFTLKIRSTKLEDSAMYFCASSDQGAGETQYFGPGTRLLVL.

The chain joins TRBV5-1 to TRBJ2-2, with 8 bases identical to TRBD1. The CDR3 consists of 16 residues. Germline values: CDR1 SGHRS, CDR2 YFSETQ. Trimming took 4 bases from V and 6 from J; bases not matched to a gene: 11. CDR3 bases: TGCGCCAGCAGCCCGGCCCTGGACAGGGCTCCCGGGGAGCTGTTTTTT. Protein sequence: CASSPALDRAPGELFF.

The genes are TRBV7-8 and TRBJ2-2; 12 bases are shared with TRBD2. Germline loops: CDR1 SGHVS, CDR2 FQNEAQ. This CDR3 is 17 amino acids long. The V segment lost 5 bases and the J segment 4 bases; nucleotides outside the gene matches: 8. The CDR3 coding sequence is TGTGCCAGCAGCGACGCTAGCGGGAGGGCGGGCACCGGGGAGCTGTTTTTT. This gives the protein CASSDASGRAGTGELFF. The full variable domain, in which reference TRBV7-8 and TRBJ2-2 provide the parts outside the CDR3, is GAGVSQSPRYKVAKRGQDVALRCDPISGHVSLFWYQQALGQGPEFLTYFQNEAQLDKSGLPSDRFFAERPEGSVSTLKIQRTQQEDSAVYLCASSDASGRAGTGELFFGEGSRLTVL.

DNA for the CDR3: TGCGCCAGCAGCTTGGGTTCGGCAGGGGGCGCGAACACTGAAGCTTTCTTT. The encoded protein is CASSLGSAGGANTEAFF. This rearrangement joins TRBV5-1 to TRBJ1-1, with TRBD1 matching 8 bases. V dropped 0 bases and J dropped 1; count of bases not matched to a gene: 8. This CDR3 spans 17 amino acids. CDR1 SGHRS and CDR2 YFSETQ come from the germline V gene. The variable domain in full, with the rest retrieved from reference TRBV5-1 and TRBJ1-1, is KAGVTQTPRYLIKTRGQQVTLSCSPISGHRSVSWYQQTPGQGLQFLFEYFSETQRNKGNFPGRFSGRQFSNSRSEMNVSTLELGDSALYLCASSLGSAGGANTEAFFGQGTRLTVV.

The chain couples TRBV4-1 to TRBJ1-4, with D uncertain. The germline V gene has CDR1 MGHRA and CDR2 YSYEKL. The CDR3 runs 16 residues. With 1 base removed from V and 0 bases from J, the gap between germline ends came to 9 bases. Written as DNA, the CDR3 is TGCGCCAGCAGCCAAGGCAGTACCGCAACTAATGAAAAACTGTTTTTT. It specifies CASSQGSTATNEKLFF.

V and J are TRBV5-4 and TRBJ2-3, with 12 bases identical to TRBD2. The CDR3 spans 18 residues. The V gene end was trimmed by 5 bases and the J gene end by 4 bases; junction bases not matched to a gene: 14. In germline, CDR1 is SGHNT, CDR2 YYREEE (reference sequence). CDR3 protein: CASRHSRLAGGPPDTQYF. The CDR3 bases are TGTGCCAGCAGGCATTCCCGGCTAGCGGGAGGGCCCCCAGATACGCAGTATTTT.

This rearrangement joins TRBV3-1 (or the pseudogene TRBV3-2) to TRBJ1-2, with 8 bases that match TRBD1. Unmatched junction bases numbered 11, after V lost 1 base and J lost 7 bases. The CDR3 spans 16 residues. Germline assignment: CDR1 LGHDT and CDR2 YNNKEL (reference sequence). The CDR3 DNA reads TGTGCCAGCAGCCAAGGGGGGGCAGGGGGCATCGGTGGCTACACCTTC. Translated, it gives CASSQGGAGGIGGYTF.

Remarks on this clone: At the DNA level, this CDR3 is encoded by other sequences in the same sample as well. V gene TRBV18 combines with J gene TRBJ2-5, with D tentatively TRBD1 (6 bases). CDR1 and CDR2 (germline): KGHSH, LQKENI. V was cut by 0 bases and J by 2 bases, with 10 bases left in between. CDR3 size: 15 residues. CDR3 DNA sequence: TGTGCCAGCTCACCACCGGGGGCAGGGCAAGAGACCCAGTACTTC. Amino acids: CASSPPGAGQETQYF.

The rearrangement links TRBV24-1 to TRBJ1-2; possible D gene TRBD1, 6 bases. V was trimmed by 3 bases and J by 8 bases, leaving 18 bases between them. CDR3 length: 15 amino acids. Per germline, CDR1 KGHDR and CDR2 SFDVKD. CDR3 DNA: TGTGCCACCAGTGATGCGCCGGGGGGCGCGAAAGGCTACACCTTC. As protein: CATSDAPGGAKGYTF.

Concerning this clone itself: Other DNA sequences in this specimen translate into the identical CDR3. V is TRBV19 and J is TRBJ2-7; 12 nucleotides line up with TRBD1. J was trimmed by 4 bases and V by 8 bases; bases with no gene match: 6. The germline gives CDR1 LNHDA, CDR2 SQIVND (reference sequence). This CDR3 comprises 14 residues. The CDR3 is CASSGTGGAYEQYF. In DNA, the CDR3 is TGTGCCAGTTCCGGGACAGGGGGCGCTTACGAGCAGTACTTC.

This clone was observed once. V and J are TRBV5-4 and TRBJ2-3; 9 positions agree with TRBD1. From germline, CDR1 is SGHNT and CDR2 YYREEE (reference sequence). Germline trimming cut 0 bases from V and 5 bases from J; bases unmatched to any gene: 4. This CDR3 region has 15 residues. CDR3 region: CASSLVGQGVDTQYF. CDR3 DNA sequence: TGTGCCAGCAGCTTGGTGGGACAGGGTGTAGATACGCAGTATTTT. The full variable domain, completed using reference TRBV5-4 and TRBJ2-3, is ETGVTQSPTHLIKTRGQQVTLRCSSQSGHNTVSWYQQALGQGPQFIFQYYREEENGRGNFPPRFSGLQFPNYSSELNVNALELDDSALYLCASSLVGQGVDTQYFGPGTRLTVL.

The table lists this clone with a count of one. This chain links TRBV3-1 (or the pseudogene TRBV3-2) with TRBJ2-3, with 7 bases that match TRBD2. V was pared by 3 bases and J by 6 bases, with 9 bases of the junction left unmatched. Germline V gene sequence: CDR1 LGHDT, CDR2 YNNKEL (reference sequence). The CDR3 has 15 amino acids. CDR3 nucleotides: TGTGCCAGCAGCCAGTTCCCTAGCGGTGGTGATACGCAGTATTTT. It codes for CASSQFPSGGDTQYF.

The CDR3 region has the DNA TGTGCCAGTAGTATCTGGGGGAGGGCGGACACCGGGGAGCTGTTTTTT. This translates into CASSIWGRADTGELFF. The gene calls are TRBV19 and TRBJ2-2; 7 nucleotides line up with TRBD2. The CDR3 length is 16 residues. V gave up 3 bases and J gave up 3 bases; unmatched junction bases: 7. Germline CDR1 is LNHDA and CDR2 is SQIVND (reference sequence). The complete variable domain, with remaining parts taken from reference TRBV19 and TRBJ2-2, reads DGGITQSPKYLFRKEGQNVTLSCEQNLNHDAMYWYRQDPGQGLRLIYYSQIVNDFQKGDIAEGYSVSREKKESFPLTVTSAQKNPTAFYLCASSIWGRADTGELFFGEGSRLTVL.

This clone was observed once. The chain recombines TRBV30 with TRBJ1-2; D is ambiguous. CDR3 size: 15 residues. CDR1 and CDR2 from the germline V gene are GTSNPN and SVGIG (reference sequence). V dropped 3 bases and J dropped 4 bases, with 18 bases sitting between them. Here the CDR3 DNA reads TGTGCCTGGAGAGGTATTCACGCGGAAACCTATGGCTACACCTTC. Encoded protein: CAWRGIHAETYGYTF.

This rearrangement joins TRBV4-1 to TRBJ2-7; possibly TRBD2 for D (5 bases). CDR1 and CDR2 from the germline V gene are MGHRA and YSYEKL. The germline V and J ends were trimmed by 5 bases and 6 bases, with 20 bases remaining between them. The CDR3 covers 15 residues. The chain's CDR3 is CASSDETRSLGEQYF. The CDR3 region has the DNA TGCGCCAGCAGCGACGAAACTAGGAGTCTGGGCGAGCAGTACTTC.

The chain uses TRBV30 and TRBJ2-5, with TRBD2 matching over 7 bases. The CDR3 has 14 residues. Germline CDR1 GTSNPN, CDR2 SVGIG (reference sequence). The V and J ends lost 0 bases and 4 bases, in that order; junction bases with no gene match: 5. In DNA, the CDR3 is TGTGCCTGGAGTGTAGGCGGGGGAGGAGAGACCCAGTACTTC. Amino acid sequence: CAWSVGGGGETQYF.